This is a list of T cell receptor beta chains from one sample in a study of vaccination and CD4 T cells after COVID-19. These receptors are not linked to any known antigen. MiXCR, run by TCRdb on the PCR reads, gives a single entry per CDR3 protein. The table includes about 17,000 distinct CDR3 sequences, roughly half detected once. The starting material was CD4+ T cells from blood, cultured in vitro, obtained before SARS-CoV-2 vaccination. Receptor source: a human donor who had recovered from COVID-19. Each CDR3 is given with its conserved first and last residue. D genes are given only for firm matches. Clone size is shown for a subset of rows, as once, few, many or a class of expanded clone.

D: TRBD1
length: 15
V: TRBV11-2
J: TRBJ2-7
size: .
CDR3: CASSRRQGATYEQYF
DNA: TGTGCCAGCAGCCGCAGACAGGGGGCTACCTACGAGCAGTACTTC

D: .
length: 13
V: TRBV20-1
J: TRBJ1-1
size: .
CDR3: CSAIPGGDTEAFF
DNA: TGCAGTGCTATCCCGGGGGGGGACACTGAAGCTTTCTTT

D: .
length: 10
V: TRBV6-2/TRBV6-3
J: TRBJ1-1
size: .
CDR3: CASEGAEAFF
DNA: TGTGCCAGCGAGGGTGCTGAAGCTTTCTTT

D: TRBD2
length: 13
V: TRBV28
J: TRBJ2-5
size: .
CDR3: CASSSGREETQYF
DNA: TGTGCCAGCAGTAGCGGGAGGGAAGAGACCCAGTACTTC

D: TRBD2
length: 13
V: TRBV27
J: TRBJ2-7
size: .
CDR3: CASMLAGGYEQYF
DNA: TGTGCCAGCATGCTAGCGGGAGGCTACGAGCAGTACTTC

D: TRBD1
length: 17
V: TRBV7-2
J: TRBJ2-5
size: .
CDR3: CASSLAPNRGMGETQYF
DNA: TGTGCCAGCAGCTTAGCGCCGAACAGGGGCATGGGAGAGACCCAGTACTTC

D: TRBD2
length: 15
V: TRBV10-2
J: TRBJ2-5
size: .
CDR3: CASSITSGMGETQYF
DNA: TGCGCCAGCAGTATAACTAGCGGCATGGGGGAGACCCAGTACTTC

D: TRBD2
length: 14
V: TRBV20-1
J: TRBJ2-7
size: .
CDR3: CSARTSGGVYEQYF
DNA: TGCAGTGCTAGGACTAGCGGGGGGGTCTACGAGCAGTACTTC

D: .
length: 13
V: TRBV6-5
J: TRBJ1-1
size: .
CDR3: CASSSAGDTEAFF
DNA: TGTGCCAGCAGTTCCGCGGGTGACACTGAAGCTTTCTTT

D: .
length: 16
V: TRBV7-2
J: TRBJ1-3
size: few
CDR3: CASSLGVGESGNTIYF
DNA: TGTGCCAGCAGCTTGGGGGTCGGGGAATCTGGAAACACCATATATTTT

D: .
length: 12
V: TRBV19
J: TRBJ1-2
size: few
CDR3: CASSVDVYGYTF
DNA: TGTGCCAGTAGTGTAGACGTCTATGGCTACACCTTC

D: .
length: 13
V: TRBV20-1
J: TRBJ2-1
size: .
CDR3: CSAKRQVKDEQFF
DNA: TGCAGTGCTAAACGACAGGTGAAGGATGAGCAGTTCTTC

D: TRBD1
length: 15
V: TRBV6-1
J: TRBJ1-1
size: .
CDR3: CASSGTGGMNTEAFF
DNA: TGTGCCAGCAGCGGGACAGGGGGTATGAACACTGAAGCTTTCTTT

D: .
length: 13
V: TRBV19
J: TRBJ1-5
size: .
CDR3: CASSLQTVQPQHF
DNA: TGTGCCAGTAGTTTACAGACAGTTCAGCCCCAGCATTTT

D: .
length: 13
V: TRBV7-9
J: TRBJ2-7
size: .
CDR3: CASSSQRGNEQYF
DNA: TGTGCCAGCAGCTCCCAGAGAGGGAACGAGCAGTACTTC

D: TRBD2
length: 16
V: TRBV27
J: TRBJ2-1
size: few
CDR3: CASSFGQRERNNEQFF
DNA: TGTGCCAGCAGTTTTGGCCAGCGGGAGAGAAACAATGAGCAGTTCTTC

D: .
length: 17
V: TRBV9
J: TRBJ1-1
size: .
CDR3: CASSVGGRVRGNTEAFF
DNA: TGTGCCAGCAGCGTAGGAGGCCGGGTCAGGGGGAACACTGAAGCTTTCTTT

D: TRBD1
length: 17
V: TRBV11-3
J: TRBJ2-2
size: .
CDR3: CASSLEWGQGIPGELFF
DNA: TGTGCCAGCAGCTTAGAATGGGGACAGGGAATTCCCGGGGAGCTGTTTTTT

D: .
length: 15
V: TRBV20-1
J: TRBJ1-6
size: .
CDR3: CSARGQSSYNSPLHF
DNA: TGCAGTGCTAGAGGACAGAGCTCCTATAATTCACCCCTCCACTTT

D: .
length: 15
V: TRBV5-4
J: TRBJ2-3
size: once
CDR3: CASSLEQTNTDTQYF
DNA: TGTGCCAGCAGCTTGGAACAGACGAACACAGATACGCAGTATTTT

D: .
length: 16
V: TRBV5-1
J: TRBJ1-1
size: once
CDR3: CASSLIYDRRNTEAFF
DNA: TGCGCCAGCAGCTTGATCTACGACAGGAGGAACACTGAAGCTTTCTTT

D: .
length: 11
V: TRBV19
J: TRBJ1-2
size: few
CDR3: CASSPGPGYTF
DNA: TGTGCCAGTAGCCCAGGACCGGGCTACACCTTC

D: TRBD1
length: 15
V: TRBV6-1
J: TRBJ2-7
size: few
CDR3: CASREGTGASYEQYF
DNA: TGTGCCAGTCGTGAAGGCACAGGGGCTTCCTACGAGCAGTACTTC

D: TRBD1
length: 16
V: TRBV7-9
J: TRBJ1-4
size: few
CDR3: CASSLTGVRTNEKLFF
DNA: TGTGCCAGCAGCTTAACAGGGGTTAGAACTAATGAAAAACTGTTTTTT

D: TRBD1
length: 16
V: TRBV20-1
J: TRBJ1-6
size: .
CDR3: CSAREGTANYNSPLHF
DNA: TGCAGTGCTAGAGAAGGGACAGCTAACTATAATTCACCCCTCCACTTT

D: TRBD1
length: 15
V: TRBV19
J: TRBJ2-4
size: .
CDR3: CASSNTGTGENIQYF
DNA: TGTGCCAGTAGTAATACCGGGACAGGGGAAAACATTCAGTACTTC

D: .
length: 17
V: TRBV7-3
J: TRBJ2-6
size: .
CDR3: CASSLIPGTGGANVLTF
DNA: TGTGCCAGCAGCTTAATCCCGGGAACGGGTGGGGCCAACGTCCTGACTTTC

D: .
length: 16
V: TRBV10-3
J: TRBJ1-3
size: .
CDR3: CAISPGQPLSGNTIYF
DNA: TGTGCCATCAGCCCCGGACAGCCCTTATCTGGAAACACCATATATTTT

D: .
length: 17
V: TRBV12-3/TRBV12-4
J: TRBJ2-3
size: .
CDR3: CASSLPLSRRGTDTQYF
DNA: TGTGCCAGCAGTTTGCCCCTTAGCCGACGGGGCACAGATACGCAGTATTTT

D: TRBD1
length: 15
V: TRBV6-2/TRBV6-3
J: TRBJ1-2
size: .
CDR3: CASSTGTGYLSGYTF
DNA: TGTGCCAGCAGCACCGGGACAGGGTATTTGTCTGGCTACACCTTC

D: .
length: 13
V: TRBV30
J: TRBJ1-5
size: once
CDR3: CAWGPGPHQPQHF
DNA: TGTGCCTGGGGCCCCGGGCCCCATCAGCCCCAGCATTTT

D: .
length: 13
V: TRBV6-1
J: TRBJ1-5
size: few
CDR3: CASSNRVGQPQHF
DNA: TGTGCCAGCAGCAACAGGGTAGGGCAGCCCCAGCATTTT

D: .
length: 12
V: TRBV7-9
J: TRBJ1-2
size: .
CDR3: CASSSAERGYTF
DNA: TGTGCCAGCAGCTCCGCGGAACGCGGCTACACCTTC

D: .
length: 9
V: TRBV27
J: TRBJ2-3
size: .
CDR3: CASRLYTGF
DNA: TGTGCCAGCAGGCTATATACCGGATTT

D: TRBD1
length: 14
V: TRBV7-6
J: TRBJ2-1
size: .
CDR3: CASSLPTGWNEQFF
DNA: TGTGCCAGCAGCTTACCGACAGGGTGGAATGAGCAGTTCTTC

D: TRBD2
length: 15
V: TRBV20-1
J: TRBJ2-1
size: .
CDR3: CSAGGGAGGQSEQFF
DNA: TGCAGTGCCGGAGGGGGAGCGGGAGGGCAGAGTGAGCAGTTCTTC

D: .
length: 13
V: TRBV2
J: TRBJ1-1
size: .
CDR3: CASSVQRNTEAFF
DNA: TGTGCCAGCAGTGTTCAGAGAAACACTGAAGCTTTCTTT

D: TRBD1
length: 13
V: TRBV28
J: TRBJ1-3
size: .
CDR3: CASSFDRGYTIYF
DNA: TGTGCCAGCAGTTTTGACAGGGGTTACACCATATATTTT

D: .
length: 12
V: TRBV7-9
J: TRBJ2-5
size: .
CDR3: CATQELEETQYF
DNA: TGTGCAACCCAGGAACTTGAGGAGACCCAGTACTTC

D: .
length: 10
V: TRBV20-1
J: TRBJ1-4
size: .
CDR3: CSARNEKLFF
DNA: TGCAGTGCTAGGAACGAAAAACTGTTTTTT